Listed below are T cell receptor beta chains from one sample, sequenced in a study of blood T cell repertoires in COVID-19. Using immunoSEQ multiplex PCR, the repertoire was profiled, and TCRdb retains in-frame clones only, with some absent. The sample lists over 90,000 clones; more than 75% were seen once. What was sequenced was peripheral blood. The receptors derive from a man aged 45-60 years with active or convalescent COVID-19. Both conserved end residues are part of each CDR3. The D gene is left open where the match is weak. Not every row has a clone size; where given, it reads once, few, many or a size class.

v_call	d_call	j_call	clone_size	cdr3_nt	cdr3_aa
TRBV5-8	.	TRBJ2-1	.	TGTGCCAGCAGCTTCTTCAGGGGGGACAATGAGCAGTTCTTC	CASSFFRGDNEQFF
TRBV25-1	.	TRBJ1-6	.	TGTGCCAGCAGTGAATATGGTAACAGGGAAAATTCACCCCTCCACTTT	CASSEYGNRENSPLHF
TRBV9	TRBD2	TRBJ2-3	.	TGTGCCAGCACTCGGGGGGGCACAGATACGCAGTATTTT	CASTRGGTDTQYF
TRBV3-1/TRBV3-2	TRBD1	TRBJ2-2	.	TGTGCAAGCAGCCAGTTACAGGGGACCACCGGGGAGCTGTTTTTT	CASSQLQGTTGELFF
TRBV2	TRBD1	TRBJ2-5	.	TGTGCCAGCAGTGGACAGGGGTCGCGGGAGACCCAGTACTTC	CASSGQGSRETQYF
TRBV18	.	TRBJ1-4	.	TGTGCCAGCTCAAGGACAGAGAGGGAAAAACTGTTTTTT	CASSRTEREKLFF
TRBV7-2	TRBD2	TRBJ2-3	once	TGTGCCAGCAGCTGGACTAGCGGGGGGGTAAGCACAGATACGCAGTATTTT	CASSWTSGGVSTDTQYF
TRBV4-1	TRBD1	TRBJ2-1	.	TGCGCCAGCAGAGAATACCTCCCCGCGGGACAGGGTACCTACAATGAGCAGTTCTTC	CASREYLPAGQGTYNEQFF
TRBV15	.	TRBJ2-4	.	TGTGCCACCAGAGAAGAGGGAGACAACAAAAACATTCAGTACTTC	CATREEGDNKNIQYF
TRBV30	TRBD1	TRBJ2-7	.	TGTGCCTGGAGACAGGGGGCGCAGGTCCAGTACTTC	CAWRQGAQVQYF
TRBV27	TRBD1	TRBJ2-5	.	TGTGCCAGCAGTTTAGGGACAGGGGGAGAGACCCAGTACTTC	CASSLGTGGETQYF
TRBV11-1	.	TRBJ1-6	.	TGTGCCAGCAGCCTGGGACTGGGTGATTCACCCCTCCACTTT	CASSLGLGDSPLHF
TRBV5-1	.	TRBJ2-3	.	TGCGCCAGCAGCTCCAGGGTGTCTCATTCAGATACGCAGTATTTT	CASSSRVSHSDTQYF
TRBV6-5	.	TRBJ1-6	once	TGTGCCAGCAGGCTCGGGGAGGGGGTCAATTCACCCCTCCACTTT	CASRLGEGVNSPLHF
TRBV6-6	.	TRBJ1-1	.	TGTGCCAGCAGTTACTCGGAGGCGAACGCTGAAGCTTTCTTT	CASSYSEANAEAFF
TRBV2	TRBD1	TRBJ1-2	.	TGTGCCAGCAGTCCCGGGACAGTCCTAGGGTATGGCTACACCTTC	CASSPGTVLGYGYTF
TRBV30	.	TRBJ2-6	.	TGTGCCTGTCCGGGCTCTGGGGCCAACGTCCTGACTTTC	CACPGSGANVLTF
TRBV19	TRBD1	TRBJ1-6	.	TGTGCCAGTAGCGGACAGGGGGCTTCACCCCTCCACTTT	CASSGQGASPLHF
TRBV6-5	.	TRBJ2-7	.	TGTGCCAGCAGTTACTCGGCAGGGGGGTCCTACGAGCAGTACTTC	CASSYSAGGSYEQYF
TRBV7-7	TRBD1	TRBJ2-3	.	TGTGCCAGCAGCCCAGCCCCCCAGGGGGCAGGGACAGATACGCAGTATTTT	CASSPAPQGAGTDTQYF
TRBV5-1	TRBD2	TRBJ2-5	few	TGCGCCAGCAGCGGCGGACTAGCGGGGGCCCGGGAAGAGACCCAGTACTTC	CASSGGLAGAREETQYF
TRBV11-2	TRBD1	TRBJ2-7	.	TGTGCCAGCAGCTTATCGACAGGGGACGGCTACGAGCAGTACTTC	CASSLSTGDGYEQYF
TRBV10-1	TRBD2	TRBJ2-1	few	TGCGCCAGCAGTGAGTCGGGGGGGAGCTCCTACAATGAGCAGTTCTTC	CASSESGGSSYNEQFF
TRBV28	TRBD1	TRBJ2-4	.	TGTGCCAGCAGTTTCATCCGGACAGGGGCTGGCAAAAACATTCAGTACTTC	CASSFIRTGAGKNIQYF
TRBV5-4	TRBD1	TRBJ1-2	.	TGTGCCAGCAGCTTTGACAGGGGGTCTAACTATGGCTACACCTTC	CASSFDRGSNYGYTF
TRBV24-1	TRBD1	TRBJ2-2	.	TGTGCCACCAGTGGTCTGACAGGGGGCGCGGGGACCGGGGAGCTGTTTTTT	CATSGLTGGAGTGELFF
TRBV28	TRBD1	TRBJ1-3	.	TGTGCCAGCAGTTCCCGGGACAGGGGCGGATTCTCTGGAAACACCATATATTTT	CASSSRDRGGFSGNTIYF
TRBV30	TRBD1	TRBJ1-5	.	TGTGCCTGGAACACTACGTCGGACAGGGGGTGGTATCAGCCCCAGCATTTT	CAWNTTSDRGWYQPQHF
TRBV27	.	TRBJ1-4	.	TGTGCCAGCAGTTTAGGGACAACCAGGGGAAAACTGTTTTTT	CASSLGTTRGKLFF
TRBV7-8	TRBD1	TRBJ2-7	.	TGTGCCAGCAGCTTTAGCGCGACAGGGGGCGCGTACGAGCAGTACTTC	CASSFSATGGAYEQYF
TRBV6-5	TRBD2	TRBJ2-5	once	TGTGCCAGCAGTTCCCTTCTAGCGGGGAAGGGAGAGACCCAGTACTTC	CASSSLLAGKGETQYF
TRBV7-2	.	TRBJ2-1	.	TGTGCCAGCACCGGGACAAGTTCCTACAATGAGCAGTTCTTC	CASTGTSSYNEQFF
TRBV10-1	TRBD1	TRBJ2-3	once	TGCGCCAGCAGAAAGGGACAGGGCGGAGATACGCAGTATTTT	CASRKGQGGDTQYF
TRBV27	.	TRBJ1-5	once	TGTGCCAGCAGTCTCCAAGGGGGACGCAATCAGCCCCAGCATTTT	CASSLQGGRNQPQHF
TRBV9	.	TRBJ2-7	.	TGTGCCAGCAGCCCGCAGGGTCTGACCTACGAGCAGTACTTC	CASSPQGLTYEQYF
TRBV7-9	.	TRBJ1-5	many	TGTGCCAGCAGCTTAGCAATGGGAGGGAATCAGCCCCAGCATTTT	CASSLAMGGNQPQHF
TRBV24-1	.	TRBJ2-2	.	TGTGCCACCAGCCACAGGGTGGGAAACACCGGGGAGCTGTTTTTT	CATSHRVGNTGELFF
TRBV7-9	TRBD2	TRBJ2-1	.	TGTGCCAGCAGCTTTCTAGCGGGGGCAATGGGTGAGCAGTTCTTC	CASSFLAGAMGEQFF
TRBV2	TRBD2	TRBJ2-2	.	TGTGCCAGCACCTTAAGGCCTAGCGGCGGCGGGGAGCTGTTTTTT	CASTLRPSGGGELFF
TRBV5-1	.	TRBJ2-6	.	TGCGCCAGCAGCTCTGGTGGCATCTCTGGGGCCAACGTCCTGACTTTC	CASSSGGISGANVLTF
TRBV19	TRBD1	TRBJ1-2	.	TGTGCCAGTTATACGGGACAGGGGGCAGGTGGCTACACCTTC	CASYTGQGAGGYTF
TRBV6-2/TRBV6-3	.	TRBJ2-5	.	TGTGCCAGCAGTTACTCGAGATTCCGGGGGTCTCAAGAGACCCAGTACTTC	CASSYSRFRGSQETQYF
TRBV27	TRBD2	TRBJ2-5	.	TGTGCCAGCAATCCAATAGGGTTAGCGGGAACTGAGACCCAGTACTTC	CASNPIGLAGTETQYF
TRBV28	TRBD2	TRBJ2-7	.	TGTGCCAGCACCGGGGGAGCGGGGGGAGCTTCAATCTACGAGCAGTACTTC	CASTGGAGGASIYEQYF
TRBV5-1	.	TRBJ2-1	.	TGCGCCAGCAGCTCGGTGGCAGGGTCCTACAATGAGCAGTTCTTC	CASSSVAGSYNEQFF
TRBV11-3	.	TRBJ2-3	.	TGTGCCAGCAGCTTAGATCCGGGGGCAGATACGCAGTATTTT	CASSLDPGADTQYF
TRBV18	TRBD1	TRBJ2-7	.	TGTGCCAGCTCACCACCGACAGGGTCGAATTCCTACGAGCAGTACTTC	CASSPPTGSNSYEQYF
TRBV3-1/TRBV3-2	.	TRBJ1-1	.	TGTGCCAGCAGCCAAGCGGGTTCCGGGACTGAAGCTTTCTTT	CASSQAGSGTEAFF
TRBV6-6	.	TRBJ2-7	.	TGTGCCAGCAGTTACTCTGAGACTCACTACGAGCAGTACTTC	CASSYSETHYEQYF
TRBV5-1	TRBD1	TRBJ1-4	few	TGCGCCAGCAGCCATCCGGAAGACAGGGGAAATGAAAAACTGTTTTTT	CASSHPEDRGNEKLFF
TRBV11-3	.	TRBJ2-1	.	TGTGCCAGCAGCTTAGTGGGCGATGAGCAGTTCTTC	CASSLVGDEQFF
TRBV18	TRBD2	TRBJ2-3	.	TGTGCCAGCTCACCTTTAACGGGACTAGCGGGGGCTGAACTTACAGATACGCAGTATTTT	CASSPLTGLAGAELTDTQYF
TRBV10-1	.	TRBJ2-7	few	TGCGCCAGCAGTGAGTCGATTGGCCCCTACGAGCAGTACTTC	CASSESIGPYEQYF